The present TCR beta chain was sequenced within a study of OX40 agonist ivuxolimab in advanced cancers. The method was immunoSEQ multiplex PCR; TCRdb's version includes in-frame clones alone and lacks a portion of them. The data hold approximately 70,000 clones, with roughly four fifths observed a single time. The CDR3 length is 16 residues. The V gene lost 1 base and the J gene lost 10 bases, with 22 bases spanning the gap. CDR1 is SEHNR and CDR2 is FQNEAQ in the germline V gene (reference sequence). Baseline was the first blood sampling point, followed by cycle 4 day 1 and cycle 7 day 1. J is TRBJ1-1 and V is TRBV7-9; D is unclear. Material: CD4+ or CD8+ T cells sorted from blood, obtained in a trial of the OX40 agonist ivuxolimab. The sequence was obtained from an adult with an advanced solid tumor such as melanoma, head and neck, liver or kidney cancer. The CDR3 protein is CASSLGESMDILGAFF. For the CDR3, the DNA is TGTGCCAGCAGCTTAGGGGAATCAATGGATATTTTGGGAGCTTTCTTT. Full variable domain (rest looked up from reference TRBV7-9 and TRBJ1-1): DTGVSQNPRHKITKRGQNVTFRCDPISEHNRLYWYRQTLGQGPEFLTYFQNEAQLEKSRLLSDRFSAERPKGSFSTLEIQRTEQGDSAMYLCASSLGESMDILGAFFGQGTRLTVV.